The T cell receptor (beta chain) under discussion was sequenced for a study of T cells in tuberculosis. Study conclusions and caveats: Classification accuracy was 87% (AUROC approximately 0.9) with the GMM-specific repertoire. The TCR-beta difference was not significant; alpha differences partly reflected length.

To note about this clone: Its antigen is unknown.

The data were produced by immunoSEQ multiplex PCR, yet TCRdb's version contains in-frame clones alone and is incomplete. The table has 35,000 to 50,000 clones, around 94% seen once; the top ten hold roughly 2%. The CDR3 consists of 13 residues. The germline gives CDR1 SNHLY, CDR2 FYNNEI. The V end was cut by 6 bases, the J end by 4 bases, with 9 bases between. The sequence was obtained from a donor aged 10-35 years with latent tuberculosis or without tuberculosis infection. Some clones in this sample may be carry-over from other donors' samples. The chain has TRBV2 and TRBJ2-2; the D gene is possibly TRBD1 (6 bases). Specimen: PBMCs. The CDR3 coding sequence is TGTGCCAGCAGGGCCAGGGGCACCGGGGAGCTGTTTTTT. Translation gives CASRARGTGELFF.